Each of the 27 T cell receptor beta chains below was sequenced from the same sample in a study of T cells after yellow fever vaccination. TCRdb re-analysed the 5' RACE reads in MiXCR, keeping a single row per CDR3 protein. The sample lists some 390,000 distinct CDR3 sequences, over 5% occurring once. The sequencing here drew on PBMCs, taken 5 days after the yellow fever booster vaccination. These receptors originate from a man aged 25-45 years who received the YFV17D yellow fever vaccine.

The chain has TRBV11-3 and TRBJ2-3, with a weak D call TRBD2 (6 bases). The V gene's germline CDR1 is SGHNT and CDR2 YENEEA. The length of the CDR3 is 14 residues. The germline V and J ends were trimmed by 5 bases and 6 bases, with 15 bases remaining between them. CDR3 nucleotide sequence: TGTGCCAGCAGCGGAGGGGCGAGATTGGATACGCAGTATTTT. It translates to CASSGGARLDTQYF.

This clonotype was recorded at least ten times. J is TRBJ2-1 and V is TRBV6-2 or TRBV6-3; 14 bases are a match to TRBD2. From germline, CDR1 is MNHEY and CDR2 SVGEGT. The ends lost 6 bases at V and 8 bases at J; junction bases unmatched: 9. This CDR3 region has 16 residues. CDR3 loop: CASSRAGTSGRYEQFF. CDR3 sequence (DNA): TGTGCCAGCAGCCGAGCTGGGACTAGCGGGAGATATGAGCAGTTCTTC.

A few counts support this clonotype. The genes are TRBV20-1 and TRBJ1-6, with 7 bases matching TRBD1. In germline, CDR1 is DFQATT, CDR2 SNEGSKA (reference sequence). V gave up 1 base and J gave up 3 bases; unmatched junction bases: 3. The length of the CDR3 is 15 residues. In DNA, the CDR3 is TGCAGTGCTAGAGGGGGGACAGACTATAATTCACCCCTCCACTTT. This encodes CSARGGTDYNSPLHF.

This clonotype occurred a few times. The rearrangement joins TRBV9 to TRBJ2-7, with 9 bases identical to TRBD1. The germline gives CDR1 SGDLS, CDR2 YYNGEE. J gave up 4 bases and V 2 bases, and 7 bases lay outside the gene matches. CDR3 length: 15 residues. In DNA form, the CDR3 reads TGTGCCAGCAGCGTCCGGGGGACAGGGTCGTACGAGCAGTACTTC. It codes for CASSVRGTGSYEQYF.

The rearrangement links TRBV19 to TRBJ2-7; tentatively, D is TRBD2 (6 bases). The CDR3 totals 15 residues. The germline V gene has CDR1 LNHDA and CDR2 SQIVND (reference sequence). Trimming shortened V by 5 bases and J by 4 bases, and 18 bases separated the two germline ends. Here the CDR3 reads CASSEVASARYEQYF. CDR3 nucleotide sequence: TGTGCCAGTAGTGAGGTGGCTAGCGCGAGATACGAGCAGTACTTC.

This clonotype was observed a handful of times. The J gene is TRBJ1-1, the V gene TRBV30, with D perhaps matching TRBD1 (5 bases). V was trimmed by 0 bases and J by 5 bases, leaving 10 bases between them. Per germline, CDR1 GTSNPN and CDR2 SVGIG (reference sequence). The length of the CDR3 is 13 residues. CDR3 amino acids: CAWSVGVATEAFF. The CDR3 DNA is TGTGCCTGGAGTGTAGGGGTGGCAACTGAAGCTTTCTTT.

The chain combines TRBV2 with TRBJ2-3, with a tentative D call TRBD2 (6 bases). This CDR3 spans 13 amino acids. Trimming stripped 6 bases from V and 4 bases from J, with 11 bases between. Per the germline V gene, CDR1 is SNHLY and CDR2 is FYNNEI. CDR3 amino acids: CASRAGGADTQYF. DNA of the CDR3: TGTGCCAGCAGAGCGGGCGGGGCAGATACGCAGTATTTT.

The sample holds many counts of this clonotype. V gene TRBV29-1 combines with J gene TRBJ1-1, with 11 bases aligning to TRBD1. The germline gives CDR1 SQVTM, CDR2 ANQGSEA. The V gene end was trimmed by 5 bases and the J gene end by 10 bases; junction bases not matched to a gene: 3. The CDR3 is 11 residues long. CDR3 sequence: CSVKGQGGAFF. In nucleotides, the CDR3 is TGCAGCGTTAAGGGACAGGGGGGAGCTTTCTTT.

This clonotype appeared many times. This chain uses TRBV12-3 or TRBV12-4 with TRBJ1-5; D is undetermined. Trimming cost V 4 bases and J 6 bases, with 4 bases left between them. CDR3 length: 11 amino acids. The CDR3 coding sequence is TGTGCCAGCAGTTCGGGTCAGCCCCAGCATTTT. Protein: CASSSGQPQHF.

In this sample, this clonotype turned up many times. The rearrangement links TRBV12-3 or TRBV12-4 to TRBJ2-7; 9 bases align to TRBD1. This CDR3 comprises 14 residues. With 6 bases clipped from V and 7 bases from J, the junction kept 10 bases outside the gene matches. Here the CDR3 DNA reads TGTGCCAGCAGCGATAACAGGGGGCTCAGTGAGCAGTACTTC. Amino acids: CASSDNRGLSEQYF.

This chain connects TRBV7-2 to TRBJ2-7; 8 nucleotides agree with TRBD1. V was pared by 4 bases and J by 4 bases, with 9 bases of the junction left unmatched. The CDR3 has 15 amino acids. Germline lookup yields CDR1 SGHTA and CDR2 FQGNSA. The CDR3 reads CASSSWTGRTYEQYF. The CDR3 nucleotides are TGTGCCAGCAGCTCTTGGACAGGGAGGACGTACGAGCAGTACTTC.

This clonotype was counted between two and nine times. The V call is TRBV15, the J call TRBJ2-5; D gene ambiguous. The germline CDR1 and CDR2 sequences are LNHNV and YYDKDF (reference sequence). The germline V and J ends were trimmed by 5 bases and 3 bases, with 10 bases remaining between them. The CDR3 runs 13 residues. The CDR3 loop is CATSERKEETQYF. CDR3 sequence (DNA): TGTGCCACCAGCGAGAGGAAAGAAGAGACCCAGTACTTC. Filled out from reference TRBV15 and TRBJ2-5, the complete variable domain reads DAMVIQNPRYQVTQFGKPVTLSCSQTLNHNVMYWYQQKSSQAPKLLFHYYDKDFNNEADTPDNFQSRRPNTSFCFLDIRSPGLGDTAMYLCATSERKEETQYFGPGTRLLVL.

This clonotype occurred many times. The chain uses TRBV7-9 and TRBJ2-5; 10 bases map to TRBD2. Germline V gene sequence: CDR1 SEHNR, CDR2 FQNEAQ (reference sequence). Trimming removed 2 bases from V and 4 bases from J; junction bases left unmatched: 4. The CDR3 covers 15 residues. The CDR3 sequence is CASSLPSGSSETQYF. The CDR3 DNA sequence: TGTGCCAGCAGCTTACCTAGCGGGAGCTCAGAGACCCAGTACTTC. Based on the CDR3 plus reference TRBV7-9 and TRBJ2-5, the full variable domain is DTGVSQNPRHKITKRGQNVTFRCDPISEHNRLYWYRQTLGQGPEFLTYFQNEAQLEKSRLLSDRFSAERPKGSFSTLEIQRTEQGDSAMYLCASSLPSGSSETQYFGPGTRLLVL.

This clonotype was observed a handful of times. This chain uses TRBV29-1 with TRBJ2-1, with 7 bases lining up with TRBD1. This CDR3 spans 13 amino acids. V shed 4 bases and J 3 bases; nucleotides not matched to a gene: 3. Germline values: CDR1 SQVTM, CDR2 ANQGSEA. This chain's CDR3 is CSVARGNYNEQFF. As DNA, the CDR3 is TGCAGCGTTGCCAGGGGGAACTACAATGAGCAGTTCTTC.

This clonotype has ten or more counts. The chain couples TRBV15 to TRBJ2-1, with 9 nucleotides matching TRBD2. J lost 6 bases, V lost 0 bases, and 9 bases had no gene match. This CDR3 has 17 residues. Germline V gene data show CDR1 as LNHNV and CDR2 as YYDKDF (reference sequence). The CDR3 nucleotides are TGTGCCACCAGCAGAGATTCCCCTAGCGGGACGCTCAATGAGCAGTTCTTC. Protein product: CATSRDSPSGTLNEQFF. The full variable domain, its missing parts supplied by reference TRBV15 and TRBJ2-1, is DAMVIQNPRYQVTQFGKPVTLSCSQTLNHNVMYWYQQKSSQAPKLLFHYYDKDFNNEADTPDNFQSRRPNTSFCFLDIRSPGLGDTAMYLCATSRDSPSGTLNEQFFGPGTRLTVL.

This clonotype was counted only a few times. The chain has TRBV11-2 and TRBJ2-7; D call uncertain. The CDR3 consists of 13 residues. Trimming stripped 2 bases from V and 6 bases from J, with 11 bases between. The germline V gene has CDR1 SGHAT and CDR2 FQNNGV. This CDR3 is CASSLYLVSEQYF. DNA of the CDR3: TGTGCCAGCAGCTTATATCTCGTGAGCGAGCAGTACTTC.

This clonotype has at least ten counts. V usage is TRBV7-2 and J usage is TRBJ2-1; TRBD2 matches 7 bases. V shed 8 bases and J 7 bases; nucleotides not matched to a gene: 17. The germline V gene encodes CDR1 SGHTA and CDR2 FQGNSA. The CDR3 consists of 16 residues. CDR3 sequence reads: CASLRASMGGQNEQFF. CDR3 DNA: TGTGCCAGCCTAAGGGCCTCTATGGGAGGGCAGAATGAGCAGTTCTTC.

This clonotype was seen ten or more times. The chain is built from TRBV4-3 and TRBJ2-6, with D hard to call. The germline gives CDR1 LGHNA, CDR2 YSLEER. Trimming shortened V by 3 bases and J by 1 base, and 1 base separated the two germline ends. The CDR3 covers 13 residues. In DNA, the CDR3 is TGCGCCAGCAGCCATTCTGGGGCCAACGTCCTGACTTTC. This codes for CASSHSGANVLTF.

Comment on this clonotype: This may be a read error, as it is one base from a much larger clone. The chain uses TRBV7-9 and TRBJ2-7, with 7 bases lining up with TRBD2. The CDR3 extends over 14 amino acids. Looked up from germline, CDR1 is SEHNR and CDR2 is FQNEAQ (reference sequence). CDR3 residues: CASSLSGTTNELYF. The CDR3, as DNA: TGTGCCAGCAGCTTATCCGGGACTACCAACGAGCTGTACTTC.

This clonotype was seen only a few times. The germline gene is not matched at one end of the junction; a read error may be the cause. The CDR3 loop is CASSFRDTHF. The DNA for the CDR3 is TGTGCCAGCAGCTTCCGGGACACGCACTTC. The genes are TRBV7-9 and TRBJ2-5, with a tentative D call TRBD1 (6 bases). Germline loops: CDR1 SEHNR, CDR2 FQNEAQ (reference sequence). This CDR3 is 10 amino acids long.

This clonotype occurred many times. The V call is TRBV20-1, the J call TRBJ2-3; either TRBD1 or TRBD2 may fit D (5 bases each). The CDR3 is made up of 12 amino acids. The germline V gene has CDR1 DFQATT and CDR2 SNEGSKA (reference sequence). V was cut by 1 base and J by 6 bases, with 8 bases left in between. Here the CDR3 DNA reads TGCAGTGCTAGAGGGGGGTTGGATACGCAGTATTTT. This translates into CSARGGLDTQYF.

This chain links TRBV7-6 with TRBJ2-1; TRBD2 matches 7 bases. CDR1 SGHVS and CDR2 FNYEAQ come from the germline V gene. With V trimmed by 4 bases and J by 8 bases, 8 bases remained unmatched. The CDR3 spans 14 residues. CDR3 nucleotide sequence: TGTGCCAGCAGCTGGACTAGATCCGGCGATGAGCAGTTCTTC. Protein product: CASSWTRSGDEQFF.

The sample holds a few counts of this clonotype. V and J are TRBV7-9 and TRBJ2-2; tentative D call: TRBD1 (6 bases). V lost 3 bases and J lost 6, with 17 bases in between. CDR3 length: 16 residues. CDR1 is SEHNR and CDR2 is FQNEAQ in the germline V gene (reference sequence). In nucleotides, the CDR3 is TGTGCCAGCAGCTTCACAAGGACAGTTTTCGCCGGGGAGCTGTTTTTT. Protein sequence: CASSFTRTVFAGELFF.

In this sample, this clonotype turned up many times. As DNA, the CDR3 is TGTGCCAGCAGCCTCCGGACAGGCGTAAGGGCCCGGGAGACCCAGTACTTC. Translated: CASSLRTGVRARETQYF. V gene TRBV11-2 combines with J gene TRBJ2-5; TRBD1 matches 7 bases. Germline V gene sequence: CDR1 SGHAT, CDR2 FQNNGV. The CDR3 spans 17 residues. The trim removed 5 bases at V and 5 bases at J, leaving 17 bases unmatched.

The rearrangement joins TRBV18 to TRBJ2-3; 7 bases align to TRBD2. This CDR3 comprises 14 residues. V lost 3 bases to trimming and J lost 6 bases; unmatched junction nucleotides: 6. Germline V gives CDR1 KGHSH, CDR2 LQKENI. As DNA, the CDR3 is TGTGCCAGCTCACCGTCTAGCGGCTCTGATACGCAGTATTTT. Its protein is CASSPSSGSDTQYF.

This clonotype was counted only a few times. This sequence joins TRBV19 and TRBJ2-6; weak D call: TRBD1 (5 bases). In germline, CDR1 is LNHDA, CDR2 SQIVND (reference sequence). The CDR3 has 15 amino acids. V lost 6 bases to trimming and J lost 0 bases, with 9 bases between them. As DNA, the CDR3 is TGTGCCAGTAGAGACAGAAGCTCTGGGGCCAACGTCCTGACTTTC. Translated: CASRDRSSGANVLTF.

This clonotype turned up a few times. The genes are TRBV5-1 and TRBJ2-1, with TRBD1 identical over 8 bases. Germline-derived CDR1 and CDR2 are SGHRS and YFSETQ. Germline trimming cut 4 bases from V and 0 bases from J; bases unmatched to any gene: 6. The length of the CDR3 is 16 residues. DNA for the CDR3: TGCGCCAGCAGCCGCCGGGACAGGAGCTCCTACAATGAGCAGTTCTTC. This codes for CASSRRDRSSYNEQFF.